Sequencing of this T cell receptor beta chain was carried out in a study of T-cell reconstitution after alpha-beta-depleted transplantation in children. The CDR3 covers 13 residues. Germline CDR1 and CDR2: SGDLS and YYNGEE. The V gene lost 2 bases and the J gene lost 0 bases, with 3 bases spanning the gap. Unique molecular identifiers were used in preparing the TCRbeta library. One entry per CDR3 protein, called by TCRdb with MiXCR from the PCR reads. Seen here are 200,000 to 300,000 distinct CDR3 sequences, 12% observed once, and the top ten hold around 2.5%. This clonotype has only a few counts. The material was PBMCs from the stem cell graft donor, obtained from the stem cell graft. The chain combines TRBV9 with TRBJ1-3; no clear D. The clonotype comes from a human donor who donated a stem cell graft to a child with acute lymphoblastic leukemia. The CDR3 DNA reads TGTGCCAGCAGCGTCGACTCTGGAAACACCATATATTTT. This encodes CASSVDSGNTIYF.